This paragraph covers one T cell receptor (beta chain) sequence. Antigen unknown. CDR1 and CDR2 (germline): MDHEN, SYDVKM. The CDR3 has 15 amino acids. This sample is drawn from a study of post-analysis software for immune sequencing data. Overall study context: The study covered relapsing-remitting, secondary progressive and progressive-relapsing courses of multiple sclerosis. Study-level points and caveats: Versus controls, multiple sclerosis patients showed significantly lower diversity (normalized Chao1). Controls had lower frequencies than patients of four or five TRBV segments, which included TRBV5-6, TRBV5-1 and TRBV20-1.

Included in the TCR beta cDNA libraries were unique molecular identifiers. TCRdb reprocessed the PCR reads with MiXCR, giving one entry per CDR3 protein. The data show about half a million distinct CDR3 sequences, approximately 46% seen once. The source is a girl aged 10-17 years with multiple sclerosis. The material sequenced was blood. The J gene is TRBJ2-4, the V gene TRBV28; D is possibly TRBD2 (5 bases). Judging by the DNA end, TRBJ2-7 fits better; the J call may be wrong. CDR3 nucleotides: TGTGCCAGCAGTTCCCCCACGGGGAGACCCTACGAGCAGTACTTC. It translates to CASSSPTGRPYEQYF.